The present T cell receptor (beta chain) was sequenced within a study of blood T cells in healthy people across ages. It was with a sample-barcoded 5' primer and a J-beta primer mix that a second PCR of about 6 to 12 cycles was run. A tag from a template-switch adaptor with 12 random nucleotides marked each cDNA molecule. TCRdb analysed the 5' RACE reads with MiXCR anew, one entry per CDR3 protein. Of 1.5 million to 2 million distinct CDR3 sequences in the sample, approximately 50% were seen once. Each sample gave at least 6.5 million isolated PBMCs. This clonotype is a singleton in its sample. Its antigen is unidentified. V gave up 5 bases and J gave up 9 bases, with 10 bases separating them. Germline assignment: CDR1 PRHDT and CDR2 FYEKMQ (reference sequence). There are 11 residues in the CDR3. The study, taken as a whole, reports: Researchers report that TCR beta diversity correlated strongly with naive T cell percentage.

The source material was blood. The gene calls are TRBV13 and TRBJ1-1; D remains ambiguous. This receptor was identified in a woman aged 40 to 50 in good health. The CDR3 loop reads CASSNNGKAFF. CDR3 nucleotides: TGTGCCAGCAGCAACAACGGTAAAGCTTTCTTT.